This TCR beta chain was documented in a study of beta chain features in type 1 diabetes. Study summary: Patients did not differ from healthy donors in age, gender or cell yield. Examination spanned about 110 million sorted cells from all samples.

On this clone: Its antigen is as yet unknown.

Every sorted population was more than 98% pure. Overall study results and limits: In type 1 diabetes patients, VDJ junctions had fewer insertions; deletions at these junctions were more frequent. All four CD4+ subsets of Type 1 diabetes patients contained TCRB CDR3s that were moderately but significantly shorter.

Expressed TCRB transcripts were sequenced because the entire RNA isolate underwent reverse transcription. Method: immunoSEQ multiplex PCR; TCRdb's copy keeps in-frame clones and lacks some. The data contain 310,000 or so clones, roughly 9% of them seen just once; the ten biggest clones take up around 1%. This CDR3 contains 17 residues. Germline lookup yields CDR1 MDHEN and CDR2 SYDVKM. Trimming took off 8 bases at V and 2 bases at J, with 19 bases between the two ends. The chain joins TRBV28 to TRBJ2-6; D is possibly TRBD1 (6 bases). The TCR sequence derives from a man aged 25 to 40 with type 1 diabetes. Sequencing was carried out using central memory CD4+ T cells from blood. This chain's CDR3 is CASAVWGLSTGANVLTF. The DNA of the CDR3 is TGTGCCAGCGCTGTATGGGGGCTTTCTACTGGGGCCAACGTCCTGACTTTC.